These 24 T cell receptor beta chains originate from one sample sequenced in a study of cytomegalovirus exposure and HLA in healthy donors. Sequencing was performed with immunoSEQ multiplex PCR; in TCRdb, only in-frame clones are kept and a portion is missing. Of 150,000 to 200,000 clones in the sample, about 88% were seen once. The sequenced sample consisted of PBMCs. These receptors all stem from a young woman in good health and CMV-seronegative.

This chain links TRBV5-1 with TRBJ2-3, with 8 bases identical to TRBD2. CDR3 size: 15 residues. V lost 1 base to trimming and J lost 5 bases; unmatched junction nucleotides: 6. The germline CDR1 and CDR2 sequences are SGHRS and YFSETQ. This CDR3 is CASSLLSGGEDTQYF. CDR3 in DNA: TGCGCCAGCAGCTTGTTATCCGGGGGGGAAGATACGCAGTATTTT.

CDR3 sequence (DNA): TGTGCCAGCAGTGCAGGCGTAGAGACCCAGTACTTC. Its protein is CASSAGVETQYF. The V and J genes are TRBV2 and TRBJ2-5; D is ambiguous. Trimming pared 4 bases from V and 4 bases from J, leaving 7 bases between. Germline V CDR1 and CDR2: SNHLY, FYNNEI. The CDR3 extends over 12 amino acids.

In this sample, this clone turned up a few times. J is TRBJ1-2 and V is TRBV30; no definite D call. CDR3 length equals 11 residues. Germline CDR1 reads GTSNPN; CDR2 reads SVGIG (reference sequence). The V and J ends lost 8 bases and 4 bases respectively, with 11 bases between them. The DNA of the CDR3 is TGTGCCATAGGGAGCCTCTATGGCTACACCTTC. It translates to CAIGSLYGYTF.

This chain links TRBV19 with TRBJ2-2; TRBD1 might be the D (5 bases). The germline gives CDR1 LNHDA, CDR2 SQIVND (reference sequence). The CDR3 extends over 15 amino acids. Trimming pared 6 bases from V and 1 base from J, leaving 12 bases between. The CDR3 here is CASRKGMQNTGELFF. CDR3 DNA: TGTGCCAGTAGAAAGGGGATGCAGAACACCGGGGAGCTGTTTTTT.

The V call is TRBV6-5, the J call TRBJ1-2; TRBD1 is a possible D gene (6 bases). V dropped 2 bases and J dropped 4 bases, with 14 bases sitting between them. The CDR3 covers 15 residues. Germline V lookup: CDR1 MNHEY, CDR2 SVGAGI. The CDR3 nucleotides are TGTGCCAGCAGTTACGATAACAGGGCTTTCTATGGCTACACCTTC. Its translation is CASSYDNRAFYGYTF.

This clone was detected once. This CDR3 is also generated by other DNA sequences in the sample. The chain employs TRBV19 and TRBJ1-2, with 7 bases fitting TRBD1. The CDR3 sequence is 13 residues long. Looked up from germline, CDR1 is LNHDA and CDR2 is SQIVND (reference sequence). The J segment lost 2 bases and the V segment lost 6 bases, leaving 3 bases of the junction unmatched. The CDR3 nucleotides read TGTGCCAGTAGCTCACAGGGGAACTATGGCTACACCTTC. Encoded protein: CASSSQGNYGYTF.

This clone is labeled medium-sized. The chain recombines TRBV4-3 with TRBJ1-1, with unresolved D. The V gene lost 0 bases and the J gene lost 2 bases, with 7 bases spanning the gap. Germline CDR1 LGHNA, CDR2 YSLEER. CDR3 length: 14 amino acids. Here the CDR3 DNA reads TGCGCCAGCAGCCAAGACGGGAGCAACACTGAAGCTTTCTTT. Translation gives CASSQDGSNTEAFF.

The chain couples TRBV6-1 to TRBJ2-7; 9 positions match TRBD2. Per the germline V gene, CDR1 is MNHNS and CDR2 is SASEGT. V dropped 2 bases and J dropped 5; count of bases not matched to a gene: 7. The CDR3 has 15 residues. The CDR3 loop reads CASSESAGGLNEQYF. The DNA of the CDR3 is TGTGCCAGCAGTGAATCGGCGGGAGGGCTGAACGAGCAGTACTTC.

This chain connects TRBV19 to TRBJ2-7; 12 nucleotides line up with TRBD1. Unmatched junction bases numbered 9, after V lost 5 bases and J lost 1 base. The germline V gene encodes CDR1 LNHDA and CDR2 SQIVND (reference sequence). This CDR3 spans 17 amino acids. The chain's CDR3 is CASSPGTGGWGSYEQYF. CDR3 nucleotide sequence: TGTGCCAGTAGTCCGGGGACAGGGGGCTGGGGATCCTACGAGCAGTACTTC.

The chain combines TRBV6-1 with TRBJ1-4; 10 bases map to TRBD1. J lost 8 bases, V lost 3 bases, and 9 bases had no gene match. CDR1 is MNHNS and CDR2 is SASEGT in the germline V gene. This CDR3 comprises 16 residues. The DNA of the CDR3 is TGTGCCAGCAGTGATTCACACCGGGACAGGGGAGAAAAACTGTTTTTT. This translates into CASSDSHRDRGEKLFF.

CDR3 region: CASSLGAKHEKLFF. CDR3 sequence (DNA): TGCGCCAGCAGCTTGGGGGCGAAGCATGAAAAACTGTTTTTT. The chain links TRBV5-1 to TRBJ1-4; D ambiguous. This CDR3 is built from 14 residues. The germline V gene encodes CDR1 SGHRS and CDR2 YFSETQ. The V end lost 0 bases, the J end lost 6 bases, and 9 bases lay between the germline ends.

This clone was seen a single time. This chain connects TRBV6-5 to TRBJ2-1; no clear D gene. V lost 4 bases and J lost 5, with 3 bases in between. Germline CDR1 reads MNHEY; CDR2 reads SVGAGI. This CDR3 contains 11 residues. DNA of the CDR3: TGTGCCAGCAGTTTCAACAATGAGCAGTTCTTC. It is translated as CASSFNNEQFF.

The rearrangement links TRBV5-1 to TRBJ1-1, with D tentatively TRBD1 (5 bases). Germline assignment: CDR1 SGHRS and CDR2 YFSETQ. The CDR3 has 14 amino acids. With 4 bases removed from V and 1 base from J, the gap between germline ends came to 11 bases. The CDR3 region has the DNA TGCGCCAGCAGCCGGGCAACAGGGAACACTGAAGCTTTCTTT. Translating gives CASSRATGNTEAFF.

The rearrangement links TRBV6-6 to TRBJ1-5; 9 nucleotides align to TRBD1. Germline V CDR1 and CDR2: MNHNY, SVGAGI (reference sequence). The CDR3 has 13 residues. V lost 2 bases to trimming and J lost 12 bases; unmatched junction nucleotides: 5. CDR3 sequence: CASSYDGTGYQHF. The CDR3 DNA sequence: TGTGCCAGCAGTTACGATGGGACAGGGTACCAGCATTTT.

CDR3 region: CAWKKNTGLNQPQHF. In DNA, the CDR3 is TGTGCCTGGAAAAAAAATACAGGGCTCAATCAGCCCCAGCATTTT. The gene calls are TRBV30 and TRBJ1-5; possibly TRBD1 for D (6 bases). The CDR3 runs to 15 residues. Between the trimmed V and J ends, which lost 4 bases and 3 bases, there was a span of 16 bases. From germline, CDR1 is GTSNPN and CDR2 SVGIG (reference sequence).

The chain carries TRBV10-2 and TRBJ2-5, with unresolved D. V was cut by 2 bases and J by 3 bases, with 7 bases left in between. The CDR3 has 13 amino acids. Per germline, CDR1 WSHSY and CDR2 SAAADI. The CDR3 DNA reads TGCGCCAGCAGTGAGCCCCCCGAAGAGACCCAGTACTTC. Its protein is CASSEPPEETQYF.

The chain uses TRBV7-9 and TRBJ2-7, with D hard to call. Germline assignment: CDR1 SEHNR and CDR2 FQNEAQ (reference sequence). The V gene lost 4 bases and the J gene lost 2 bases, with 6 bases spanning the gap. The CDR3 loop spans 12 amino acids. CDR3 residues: CASSSLPYEQYF. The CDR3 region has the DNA TGTGCCAGCAGCTCCCTACCCTACGAGCAGTACTTC.

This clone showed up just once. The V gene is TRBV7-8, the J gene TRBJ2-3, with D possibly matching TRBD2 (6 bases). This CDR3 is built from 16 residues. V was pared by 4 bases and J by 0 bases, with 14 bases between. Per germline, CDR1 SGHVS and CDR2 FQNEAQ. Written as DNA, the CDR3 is TGTGCCAGCAGCTCGGGGCGGGAACGGAGCACAGATACGCAGTATTTT. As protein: CASSSGRERSTDTQYF.

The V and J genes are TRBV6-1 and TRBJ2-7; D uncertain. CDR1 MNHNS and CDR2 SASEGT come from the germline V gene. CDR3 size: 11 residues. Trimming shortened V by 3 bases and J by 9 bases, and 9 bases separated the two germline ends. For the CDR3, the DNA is TGTGCCAGCAGTGATGAGAGTGGGCAGTACTTC. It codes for CASSDESGQYF.

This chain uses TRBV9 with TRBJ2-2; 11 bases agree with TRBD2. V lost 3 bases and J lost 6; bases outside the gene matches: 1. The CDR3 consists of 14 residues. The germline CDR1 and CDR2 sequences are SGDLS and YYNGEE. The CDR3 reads CASSGSGGAGELFF. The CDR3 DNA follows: TGTGCCAGCAGCGGTAGCGGGGGGGCCGGGGAGCTGTTTTTT.

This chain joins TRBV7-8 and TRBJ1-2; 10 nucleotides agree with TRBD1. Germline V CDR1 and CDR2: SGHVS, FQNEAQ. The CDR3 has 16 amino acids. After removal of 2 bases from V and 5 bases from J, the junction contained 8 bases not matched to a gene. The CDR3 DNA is TGTGCCAGCAGCTTACTAGCTGGGGACAGGGGTTATGGCTACACCTTC. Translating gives CASSLLAGDRGYGYTF.

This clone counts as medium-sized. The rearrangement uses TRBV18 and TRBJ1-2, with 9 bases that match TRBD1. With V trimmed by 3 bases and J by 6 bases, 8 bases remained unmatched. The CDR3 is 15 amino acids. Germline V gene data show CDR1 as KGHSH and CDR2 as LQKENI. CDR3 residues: CASSPGTGFMDGYTF. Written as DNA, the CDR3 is TGTGCCAGCTCACCGGGGACAGGGTTTATGGATGGCTACACCTTC.

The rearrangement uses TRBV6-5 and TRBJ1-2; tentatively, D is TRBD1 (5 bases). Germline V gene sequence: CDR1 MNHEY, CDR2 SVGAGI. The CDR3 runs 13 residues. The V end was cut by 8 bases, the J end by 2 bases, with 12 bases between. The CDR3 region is CASGPTENYGYTF. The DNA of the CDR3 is TGTGCCAGCGGCCCGACAGAGAACTATGGCTACACCTTC.

DNA for the CDR3: TGTGCCAGCAGAAAGGGGGGGTTGAACACTGAAGCTTTCTTT. Its protein product is CASRKGGLNTEAFF. V usage is TRBV7-9 and J usage is TRBJ1-1, with D maybe TRBD1 (6 bases). Germline-derived CDR1 and CDR2 are SEHNR and FQNEAQ (reference sequence). Trimming stripped 6 bases from V and 0 bases from J, with 11 bases between. CDR3 length: 14 residues.